The 22 T cell receptor beta chains reported below all come from one sample, sequenced in a study of beta chain features in type 1 diabetes. Expressed TCRB transcripts were sequenced after all isolated RNA was converted to cDNA. This table comes from immunoSEQ multiplex PCR, and its TCRdb copy is limited to in-frame clones, with some not included. The table records about 410,000 clones, roughly 14% of them present only once. The sequenced sample was naive CD4+ T cells from blood. Every receptor here comes from a man aged 30-40 years in good health.

The genes are TRBV2 and TRBJ2-3; 9 positions match TRBD2. CDR1 and CDR2 from the germline V gene are SNHLY and FYNNEI. This CDR3 contains 16 residues. V lost 5 bases to trimming and J lost 0 bases; unmatched junction nucleotides: 6. This CDR3 is CASSQTSGLSTDTQYF. CDR3 DNA sequence: TGTGCCAGCAGTCAGACTAGCGGCCTAAGCACAGATACGCAGTATTTT.

This chain connects TRBV5-1 to TRBJ1-6; 8 bases align to TRBD1. The length of the CDR3 is 15 residues. Germline lookup yields CDR1 SGHRS and CDR2 YFSETQ. V trimming: 0 bases; J trimming: 7 bases; junction bases outside the gene matches: 3. Here the CDR3 reads CASSLGTGSNSPLHF. The CDR3 DNA follows: TGCGCCAGCAGCTTGGGGACAGGGTCAAATTCACCCCTCCACTTT.

The CDR3 is CASSQRTGRDNSPLHF. The CDR3 coding sequence is TGCGCCAGCAGCCAACGGACAGGGAGGGATAATTCACCCCTCCACTTT. The chain is built from TRBV4-1 and TRBJ1-6; 8 bases align to TRBD1. V dropped 2 bases and J dropped 5; count of bases not matched to a gene: 5. This CDR3 comprises 16 residues. Germline V gene lookup returns CDR1 MGHRA and CDR2 YSYEKL.

This clone came up a few times. The chain couples TRBV5-1 to TRBJ2-7; D is undetermined. The CDR3 runs 12 residues. The germline CDR1 and CDR2 sequences are SGHRS and YFSETQ. Trimming pared 0 bases from V and 7 bases from J, leaving 8 bases between. The CDR3: CASSLARQEQYF. The CDR3 nucleotides are TGCGCCAGCAGCTTGGCCCGGCAGGAGCAGTACTTC.

This clone was found a few times. The same CDR3 also results from other DNA sequences found in this sample. This chain links TRBV5-1 with TRBJ2-2; D is possibly TRBD1 (7 bases). In germline, CDR1 is SGHRS, CDR2 YFSETQ. The CDR3 runs 14 residues. The ends were cut back, 4 bases at V and 3 bases at J, with 10 bases in the middle. For the CDR3, the DNA is TGCGCCAGCAGCCCCAGGGGGGACACCGGGGAGCTGTTTTTT. Its protein is CASSPRGDTGELFF.

The rearrangement links TRBV25-1 to TRBJ1-2, with TRBD1 as a possible D gene (6 bases). V was shortened by 2 bases and J by 0 bases, with 10 bases between the two germline ends. The germline V gene has CDR1 MGHDK and CDR2 SYGVNS. This CDR3 region has 15 residues. This chain's CDR3 is CASSEVSGANYGYTF. Here the CDR3 DNA reads TGTGCCAGCAGTGAAGTGTCAGGGGCTAACTATGGCTACACCTTC.

Regarding this clone: In the same sample, other DNA sequences code for this CDR3. The CDR3 loop is CSASSNEQFF. DNA for the CDR3: TGCAGTGCTAGCAGCAATGAGCAGTTCTTC. The J gene is TRBJ2-1, the V gene TRBV20-1; no clear D. CDR3 length: 10 residues. CDR1 and CDR2 from the germline V gene are DFQATT and SNEGSKA (reference sequence). Trimming removed 3 bases at V and 6 bases at J, with 3 bases between.

The chain has TRBV7-9 and TRBJ2-5; weak D call: TRBD1 (5 bases). From germline, CDR1 is SEHNR and CDR2 FQNEAQ (reference sequence). The CDR3 has 13 residues. The V and J ends lost 2 bases and 2 bases respectively, with 6 bases between them. The DNA of the CDR3 is TGTGCCAGCAGCTTATACAGGCAAGAGACCCAGTACTTC. Translation gives CASSLYRQETQYF.

J is TRBJ1-1 and V is TRBV4-1; D is uncertain. Deletions cut 4 bases from V and 0 bases from J, with 12 bases between. The germline gives CDR1 MGHRA, CDR2 YSYEKL. The CDR3 sequence is 15 residues long. CDR3: CASSPTTTMNTEAFF. CDR3 nucleotide sequence: TGCGCCAGCAGCCCCACTACCACCATGAACACTGAAGCTTTCTTT.

The V call is TRBV7-2, the J call TRBJ2-3, with 12 nucleotides matching TRBD2. The V gene's germline CDR1 is SGHTA and CDR2 FQGNSA. V dropped 2 bases and J dropped 6; count of bases not matched to a gene: 6. There are 16 residues in the CDR3. The DNA of the CDR3 is TGTGCCAGCAGCTTACGGGTGCTAGCGGGAGGGGATACGCAGTATTTT. Translation: CASSLRVLAGGDTQYF.

J is TRBJ2-1 and V is TRBV6-1; 12 positions agree with TRBD2. Trimming cost V 4 bases and J 4 bases; bases outside gene matches: 5. This CDR3 contains 16 residues. CDR1 and CDR2 (germline): MNHNS, SASEGT. The CDR3 region is CASSATLAGGYNEQFF. The CDR3 DNA follows: TGTGCCAGCAGTGCGACACTAGCGGGAGGATACAATGAGCAGTTCTTC.

In this sample, this clone turned up a few times. The DNA for the CDR3 is TGTGCCAGCAGCCAAGAAGCTGGGCTCCTCAATGAGCAGTTCTTC. Its protein product is CASSQEAGLLNEQFF. The chain employs TRBV4-2 and TRBJ2-1; D gene ambiguous. Per the germline V gene, CDR1 is LGHNA and CDR2 is YNFKEQ. The CDR3 runs 15 residues. The V and J ends lost 0 bases and 6 bases respectively, with 12 bases between them.

The J gene is TRBJ2-7, the V gene TRBV18; the match to TRBD2 covers 11 bases. This CDR3 spans 15 amino acids. Germline lookup yields CDR1 KGHSH and CDR2 LQKENI. Losses at the gene ends were 6 bases for V and 2 bases for J; bases not matched to a gene: 6. Here the CDR3 reads CASSTGTSGAYEQYV. CDR3 bases: TGTGCCAGCTCGACGGGGACTAGCGGAGCCTACGAGCAGTACGTC.

The J gene is TRBJ2-7, the V gene TRBV5-4; D is possibly TRBD2 (5 bases). Germline V gives CDR1 SGHNT, CDR2 YYREEE (reference sequence). V was pared by 0 bases and J by 4 bases, with 5 bases between. The CDR3 loop spans 12 amino acids. The CDR3 coding sequence is TGTGCCAGCAGCTTGGGGGAGTACGAGCAGTACTTC. Its translation is CASSLGEYEQYF. Filled out from reference TRBV5-4 and TRBJ2-7, the complete variable domain reads ETGVTQSPTHLIKTRGQQVTLRCSSQSGHNTVSWYQQALGQGPQFIFQYYREEENGRGNFPPRFSGLQFPNYSSELNVNALELDDSALYLCASSLGEYEQYFGPGTRLTVT.

This clone was seen a few times. The same CDR3 also results from other DNA sequences found in this sample. CDR3 sequence (DNA): TGTGCCTGGAGTGTACGAGCCGAGCAGTACGTC. Amino acid sequence: CAWSVRAEQYV. This chain uses TRBV30 with TRBJ2-7; no clear D gene. CDR1 is GTSNPN, CDR2 SVGIG, per germline (reference sequence). The CDR3 is made up of 11 amino acids. V was cut by 0 bases and J by 6 bases, with 6 bases left in between.

The V gene is TRBV7-3, the J gene TRBJ2-3; D remains unclear. This CDR3 has 15 amino acids. The germline gives CDR1 SGHTA, CDR2 FQGTGA. Trimming left V 6 bases short and J 2 bases short, with 15 bases between. CDR3 bases: TGTGCCAGCAGAGGGCAGTTGGCCCTCACAGATACGCAGTATTTT. Translated: CASRGQLALTDTQYF.

The rearrangement links TRBV16 to TRBJ2-7; D call uncertain. The CDR3 runs 14 residues. The V gene's germline CDR1 is KGHSY and CDR2 FQNENV. V lost 0 bases and J 1 base, leaving 7 bases between the germline ends. The CDR3 bases are TGTGCCAGCAGCCAATCAATTGGGTCCTACGAGCAGTACTTC. As protein: CASSQSIGSYEQYF.

The V gene is TRBV7-9, the J gene TRBJ2-5; 10 bases are a match to TRBD2. The CDR3 has 16 residues. CDR1 is SEHNR, CDR2 FQNEAQ, per germline (reference sequence). Trimming took 2 bases from V and 1 from J; bases not matched to a gene: 4. CDR3 in DNA: TGTGCCAGCAGCTTACTAGCGGGAGACCCCCAAGAGACCCAGTACTTC. This sequence encodes CASSLLAGDPQETQYF.

This clone was counted a few times. In DNA, the CDR3 is TGTGGGACTAGCGGGAGAGGAGGGGCAGATACGCAGTATTTT. The encoded protein is CGTSGRGGADTQYF. This chain joins TRBV19 and TRBJ2-3; TRBD2 matches at 13 bases. This CDR3 contains 14 residues. Germline values: CDR1 LNHDA, CDR2 SQIVND (reference sequence). Using reference TRBV19 and TRBJ2-3 for the parts outside the CDR3, the full variable domain is DGGITQSPKYLFRKEGQNVTLSCEQNLNHDAMYWYRQDPGQGLRLIYYSQIVNDFQKGDIAEGYSVSREKKESFPLTVTSAQKNPTAFYLCGTSGRGGADTQYFGPGTRLTVL.

There are a few counts of this clone. The chain couples TRBV5-6 to TRBJ1-5; the D gene is possibly TRBD1 (5 bases). The V end lost 1 base, the J end lost 4 bases, and 9 bases lay between the germline ends. CDR3 length: 14 amino acids. Germline loops: CDR1 SGHDT, CDR2 YYEEEE. CDR3 residues: CASSLSTVNQPQHF. DNA of the CDR3: TGTGCCAGCAGCTTGTCGACAGTTAATCAGCCCCAGCATTTT.

This clone was picked up a small number of times. This CDR3 is CASSTIDTQYF. Written as DNA, the CDR3 is TGTGCCAGTAGTACCATTGATACGCAGTATTTT. The chain links TRBV19 to TRBJ2-3; no clear D. Germline V gene sequence: CDR1 LNHDA, CDR2 SQIVND (reference sequence). This CDR3 spans 11 amino acids. V gave up 4 bases and J gave up 6 bases, with 5 bases separating them. Full variable domain (missing parts from reference TRBV19 and TRBJ2-3): DGGITQSPKYLFRKEGQNVTLSCEQNLNHDAMYWYRQDPGQGLRLIYYSQIVNDFQKGDIAEGYSVSREKKESFPLTVTSAQKNPTAFYLCASSTIDTQYFGPGTRLTVL.

This clone was detected only once. The J gene is TRBJ2-7, the V gene TRBV9; 8 positions agree with TRBD1. The CDR3 extends over 15 amino acids. The germline V gene encodes CDR1 SGDLS and CDR2 YYNGEE. With V trimmed by 0 bases and J by 4 bases, 6 bases remained unmatched. The CDR3: CASSVAPGGGYEQYF. In DNA form, the CDR3 reads TGTGCCAGCAGCGTAGCTCCAGGGGGCGGATACGAGCAGTACTTC.